This TCR beta chain emerged from a study of blood T cell repertoires in COVID-19. In the study overall: Samples taken during acute and convalescent COVID-19 were collected in the United States, Italy and Spain.

In the authors' methods: Amplified reference gene primers provided the basis for estimating nucleated cell counts. TCRdb's copy holds only in-frame clones and misses some; the assay was immunoSEQ multiplex PCR. From that table come the V and J calls and clone size; the DNA was used to work out D and trimming. The sample has some 170,000 clones, about 87% seen once. The CDR3 runs to 14 residues. V was pared by 2 bases and J by 0 bases, with 0 bases of the junction left unmatched. The germline CDR1 and CDR2 sequences are MNHEY and SVGAGI. This clonotype was obtained from a woman in her 70s with COVID-19, enrolled during active disease. What was sequenced was peripheral blood. The chain carries TRBV6-5 and TRBJ2-5, with TRBD2 matching 7 bases. As DNA, the CDR3 is TGTGCCAGCAGTTACGGGAGGGACCAAGAGACCCAGTACTTC. Residues: CASSYGRDQETQYF.